The 8 T cell receptor beta chains reported below all come from one sample, sequenced in a study of blood T cells in healthy people across ages (dated by TCRdb to 2014 to 2015). Library construction relied on 5' RACE. Sequencer: Illumina HiSeq 2500. The second PCR ran for about 7 to 11 cycles and used a J-beta primer mix along with a sample-barcoded 5' primer. TCRdb applied fastp at Q25 and MiXCR to the public reads, then kept only in-frame beta chains. Every distinct CDR3 protein forms one entry, paired with its most common genes and DNA. In this sample the table shows under 950,000 distinct CDR3 sequences, roughly 20% of which occur a single time. Together, the top ten hold roughly 22% of the sample. Material: blood. The source is a man between 65 and 85 years old in good health.

This clonotype was seen only a few times. The chain recombines TRBV5-1 with TRBJ2-6; D uncertain. V was clipped by 8 bases and J by 0 bases, with 6 bases between them. Germline loops: CDR1 SGHRS, CDR2 YFSETQ. This CDR3 comprises 13 residues. The CDR3 protein is CARISSGANVLTF. CDR3 bases: TGCGCCAGAATTTCCTCTGGGGCCAACGTCCTGACTTTC.

In its sample, this clonotype was seen a few times. The chain is built from TRBV10-3 and TRBJ2-5, with D perhaps TRBD1 (6 bases). The germline V gene has CDR1 ENHRY and CDR2 SYGVKD. This CDR3 contains 15 residues. V lost 6 bases, J lost 1 base, and 15 bases lay in between. The DNA for the CDR3 is TGTGCCATCAGAGCCGACAGGAACTTCCAAGAGACCCAGTACTTC. Translation gives CAIRADRNFQETQYF.

The chain couples TRBV9 to TRBJ1-4; D is ambiguous. This CDR3 is 15 amino acids long. Germline V gene sequence: CDR1 SGDLS, CDR2 YYNGEE. Trimming left V 4 bases short and J 0 bases short, with 10 bases between. The CDR3 is CASSPYSATNEKLFF. DNA of the CDR3: TGTGCCAGCAGCCCTTACAGCGCAACTAATGAAAAACTGTTTTTT.

In its sample, this clonotype was seen many times. The rearrangement joins TRBV27 to TRBJ1-4; tentatively, D is TRBD1 (5 bases). The CDR3 length is 14 residues. CDR1 and CDR2 from the germline V gene are MNHEY and SMNVEV (reference sequence). V was cut by 4 bases and J by 14 bases, with 20 bases left in between. CDR3 protein: CASSSLGGTTGLFF. CDR3 DNA: TGTGCCAGCAGTTCCTTGGGGGGGACTACTGGGCTGTTTTTT. The full variable domain, its missing parts supplied by reference TRBV27 and TRBJ1-4, is EAQVTQNPRYLITVTGKKLTVTCSQNMNHEYMSWYRQDPGLGLRQIYYSMNVEVTDKGDVPEGYKVSRKEKRNFPLILESPSPNQTSLYFCASSSLGGTTGLFFGSGTQLSVL.

The chain combines TRBV20-1 with TRBJ1-1; D ambiguous. The CDR3 runs 14 residues. The V end was cut by 3 bases, the J end by 3 bases, with 14 bases between. Germline V gene data show CDR1 as DFQATT and CDR2 as SNEGSKA (reference sequence). CDR3 residues: CSARVRLVDTEAFF. The DNA for the CDR3 is TGCAGTGCTAGGGTTCGCCTCGTAGACACTGAAGCTTTCTTT.

About this clonotype: The conserved phenylalanine or tryptophan normally closing the CDR3 is absent here, so this likely arose from a read error. The chain joins TRBV12-3 or TRBV12-4 to TRBJ2-3; 7 bases match TRBD2. The CDR3 totals 15 residues. V lost 4 bases, J lost 3 bases, and 7 bases stayed unmatched. CDR3 DNA: TGTGCCAGCAGTTACGGGCTAGCGGTAACAGATACGCAGTATTCT. The encoded protein is CASSYGLAVTDTQYS.

A few counts support this clonotype. The V gene is TRBV5-1, the J gene TRBJ2-7; 7 positions match TRBD1. The CDR3 is 13 amino acids. The J segment lost 6 bases and the V segment lost 1 base, leaving 4 bases of the junction unmatched. Germline V gene sequence: CDR1 SGHRS, CDR2 YFSETQ. The CDR3 is CASSLIGGGEQYF. The CDR3 DNA sequence: TGCGCCAGCAGCTTGATAGGGGGCGGCGAGCAGTACTTC.

The chain combines TRBV6-5 with TRBJ1-5; TRBD1 might be the D (5 bases). Germline CDR1 and CDR2: MNHEY and SVGAGI. Deletions cut 5 bases from V and 8 bases from J, with 13 bases between. The CDR3 loop spans 13 amino acids. DNA of the CDR3: TGTGCCAGCAGTACAAGATTGGGGGAGCCCCAGCATTTT. Its protein product is CASSTRLGEPQHF.